This T cell receptor beta chain was documented in a study of neoadjuvant anti-PD-1 for oral cavity cancer. As for the study in general: Around day 43, patients without progression received a fourth nivolumab dose before surgery.

The V and J ends lost 2 bases and 5 bases respectively, with 15 bases between them. The CDR3 totals 15 residues. Germline V gene sequence: CDR1 GTSNPN, CDR2 SVGIG (reference sequence). Sequencing was performed with immunoSEQ multiplex PCR; in TCRdb, only in-frame clones are kept and a portion is missing. In the table there are about 16,000 clones, approximately 67% of which are singletons. Cohort: HPV-negative, locally advanced oral cavity squamous cell carcinoma patients. The TCR originated in a person aged 40 to 85 with oral cavity squamous cell carcinoma. The V and J genes are TRBV30 and TRBJ1-4; D is ambiguous. The specimen was PBMCs, collected before nivolumab (anti-PD-1) treatment. CDR3 sequence: CAWSRVLAVNEKLFF. For the CDR3, the DNA is TGTGCCTGGAGTCGGGTACTAGCTGTGAATGAAAAACTGTTTTTT.